This T cell receptor beta chain emerged from a study of cytomegalovirus exposure and HLA in healthy donors. Points from the study as a whole: Analysis was carried out at a later point, and it linked a missense DCLRE1C variant to TCR beta V- and J-gene trimming. According to the study, about 180 TCR beta chains were cytomegalovirus-associated.

The primer mix had 60 Vbeta and 13 Jbeta primers. Sequenced by immunoSEQ multiplex PCR; TCRdb stores in-frame clones only, minus some. The sample lists roughly 230,000 clones; roughly 78% were seen once. This clone appeared once. Its antigen remains unidentified. The receptor comes from a boy between 5 and 17 years old in good health and CMV-seronegative. Sequenced sample: PBMCs.

The CDR3 protein is CASSLGQANQETQYF. The CDR3 region has the DNA TGCGCCAGCAGCTTGGGTCAGGCCAACCAAGAGACCCAGTACTTC. This sequence joins TRBV5-1 and TRBJ2-5; the D is unclear. The CDR3 sequence is 15 residues long. Germline CDR1 is SGHRS and CDR2 is YFSETQ. Trimming took 0 bases from V and 0 from J, leaving 9 bases between them.